These T cell receptor beta chains were read from a single sample in a study of blood T cell repertoires in COVID-19. Profiling relied on immunoSEQ multiplex PCR, and the TCRdb table lists in-frame clones only, not all of them. The sample has about 180,000 clones; approximately 88% are singletons. The sequenced sample was peripheral blood. These receptors were obtained from a woman aged 25-40 years with acute or convalescent COVID-19. Both conserved end residues are part of each CDR3. A D gene is named only where the DNA matches it firmly. Part of the rows lack a size; the others show once, few, many or a class for expanded clones.

cdr3_aa: CASSLTSGRAWEQFF; cdr3_nt: TGTGCCAGCAGCTTAACTAGCGGGAGGGCCTGGGAGCAGTTCTTC; v_call: TRBV7-9; j_call: TRBJ2-1; d_call: TRBD2; clone_size: NA
cdr3_aa: CSAPGRYGYTF; cdr3_nt: TGCAGTGCCCCAGGGCGTTACGGCTACACCTTC; v_call: TRBV20-1; j_call: TRBJ1-2; d_call: NA; clone_size: NA
cdr3_aa: CASSLVLDRGGGYTF; cdr3_nt: TGTGCCAGCAGCTTAGTACTAGACAGGGGTGGAGGCTACACCTTC; v_call: TRBV7-9; j_call: TRBJ1-2; d_call: TRBD1; clone_size: NA
cdr3_aa: CASTQDRGGEQYF; cdr3_nt: TGTGCCAGCACCCAGGACAGGGGAGGCGAGCAGTACTTC; v_call: TRBV11-2; j_call: TRBJ2-7; d_call: TRBD1; clone_size: NA
cdr3_aa: CASKGSSNEQFF; cdr3_nt: TGCGCCAGCAAAGGTAGCTCCAATGAGCAGTTCTTC; v_call: TRBV5-1; j_call: TRBJ2-1; d_call: NA; clone_size: NA
cdr3_aa: CASRLTGVTYNEQFF; cdr3_nt: TGTGCCAGCAGACTTACAGGAGTGACCTACAATGAGCAGTTCTTC; v_call: TRBV27; j_call: TRBJ2-1; d_call: NA; clone_size: NA
cdr3_aa: CASSDQTVNTQYF; cdr3_nt: TGTGCCAGCAGTGACCAGACAGTGAATACGCAGTATTTT; v_call: TRBV2; j_call: TRBJ2-3; d_call: NA; clone_size: NA
cdr3_aa: CASRAGNNSPLHF; cdr3_nt: TGTGCCAGCAGAGCAGGGAATAATTCACCCCTCCACTTT; v_call: TRBV28; j_call: TRBJ1-6; d_call: NA; clone_size: NA
cdr3_aa: CASSLLRDRNTEAFF; cdr3_nt: TGTGCCAGCTCACTGCTTAGAGACAGGAACACTGAAGCTTTCTTT; v_call: TRBV18; j_call: TRBJ1-1; d_call: NA; clone_size: NA
cdr3_aa: CASSQGTWALFNEQFF; cdr3_nt: TGTGCCAGCAGCCAAGGAACCTGGGCCCTCTTCAATGAGCAGTTCTTC; v_call: TRBV3-1/TRBV3-2; j_call: TRBJ2-1; d_call: NA; clone_size: NA
cdr3_aa: CASSEAMGPTNYGYTF; cdr3_nt: TGTGCCAGCAGTGAAGCGATGGGCCCAACTAACTATGGCTACACCTTC; v_call: TRBV6-1; j_call: TRBJ1-2; d_call: NA; clone_size: NA
cdr3_aa: CASSPNPPPDEQYF; cdr3_nt: TGTGCCAGCTCACCAAACCCCCCCCCGGACGAGCAGTACTTC; v_call: TRBV18; j_call: TRBJ2-7; d_call: NA; clone_size: NA
cdr3_aa: CASSPPSTETQYF; cdr3_nt: TGTGCCAGCTCACCACCGTCTACGGAGACCCAGTACTTC; v_call: TRBV18; j_call: TRBJ2-5; d_call: NA; clone_size: NA
cdr3_aa: CASSQFSSGTDTQYF; cdr3_nt: TGTGCCAGCAGCCAATTCTCTAGCGGGACAGATACGCAGTATTTT; v_call: TRBV3-1/TRBV3-2; j_call: TRBJ2-3; d_call: TRBD2; clone_size: NA
cdr3_aa: CASSLEGGQPQHF; cdr3_nt: TGCGCCAGCAGCTTGGAAGGGGGCCAGCCCCAGCATTTT; v_call: TRBV5-1; j_call: TRBJ1-5; d_call: TRBD1; clone_size: NA
cdr3_aa: CASSNRDSPLYGYTF; cdr3_nt: TGTGCCAGCAGTAACCGGGACAGCCCCCTCTATGGCTACACCTTC; v_call: TRBV6-5; j_call: TRBJ1-2; d_call: TRBD1; clone_size: NA
cdr3_aa: CATSRVGTLNTIYF; cdr3_nt: TGTGCCACCAGCAGAGTAGGGACTTTAAACACCATATATTTT; v_call: TRBV15; j_call: TRBJ1-3; d_call: NA; clone_size: few
cdr3_aa: CASSQGPPEQFF; cdr3_nt: TGTGCCAGCAGCCAGGGCCCCCCTGAGCAGTTCTTC; v_call: TRBV3-1/TRBV3-2; j_call: TRBJ2-1; d_call: NA; clone_size: NA
cdr3_aa: CASSEDIGGKNIQYF; cdr3_nt: TGTGCCAGCAGTGAAGATATAGGGGGAAAAAACATTCAGTACTTC; v_call: TRBV6-1; j_call: TRBJ2-4; d_call: NA; clone_size: few
cdr3_aa: CASSQVGSGAFF; cdr3_nt: TGCGCCAGCAGCCAAGTGGGAAGCGGAGCTTTCTTT; v_call: TRBV4-1; j_call: TRBJ1-1; d_call: NA; clone_size: once
cdr3_aa: CASSRQINTEAFF; cdr3_nt: TGTGCCAGCAGTCGACAGATCAACACTGAAGCTTTCTTT; v_call: TRBV7-9; j_call: TRBJ1-1; d_call: NA; clone_size: NA
cdr3_aa: CASSPGTANTGELFF; cdr3_nt: TGTGCCAGCAGTCCCGGGACAGCTAACACCGGGGAGCTGTTTTTT; v_call: TRBV6-6; j_call: TRBJ2-2; d_call: TRBD1; clone_size: NA
cdr3_aa: CATSRDPGRNEQFF; cdr3_nt: TGTGCCACCAGCAGAGATCCCGGGAGAAATGAGCAGTTCTTC; v_call: TRBV15; j_call: TRBJ2-1; d_call: NA; clone_size: NA
cdr3_aa: CASSEDPREGGYTF; cdr3_nt: TGTGCCAGCAGTGAAGACCCCAGGGAAGGCGGCTACACCTTC; v_call: TRBV6-1; j_call: TRBJ1-2; d_call: NA; clone_size: NA
cdr3_aa: CSASITYEQYF; cdr3_nt: TGCAGTGCTAGTATAACCTACGAGCAGTACTTC; v_call: TRBV20-1; j_call: TRBJ2-7; d_call: NA; clone_size: NA
cdr3_aa: CASSSQPTANGYTF; cdr3_nt: TGTGCCAGCAGTTCGCAGCCGACAGCTAATGGCTACACCTTC; v_call: TRBV27; j_call: TRBJ1-2; d_call: NA; clone_size: once
cdr3_aa: CASSPGLAGDKDEQYF; cdr3_nt: TGTGCCAGCAGCCCGGGACTAGCGGGAGACAAGGACGAGCAGTACTTC; v_call: TRBV5-5; j_call: TRBJ2-7; d_call: TRBD2; clone_size: NA
cdr3_aa: CASSTFRGHAGNTIYF; cdr3_nt: TGTGCCAGCAGCACGTTCAGGGGGCACGCTGGAAACACCATATATTTT; v_call: TRBV11-2; j_call: TRBJ1-3; d_call: TRBD1; clone_size: NA
cdr3_aa: CASSAGLASSYEQYF; cdr3_nt: TGTGCCAGCAGCGCGGGACTAGCCAGCTCCTACGAGCAGTACTTC; v_call: TRBV7-9; j_call: TRBJ2-7; d_call: TRBD2; clone_size: NA
cdr3_aa: CASNREGVTEQFF; cdr3_nt: TGCGCCAGCAACCGGGAGGGCGTAACTGAGCAGTTCTTC; v_call: TRBV10-1; j_call: TRBJ2-1; d_call: TRBD2; clone_size: NA
cdr3_aa: CASSIGGNSPLHF; cdr3_nt: TGTGCCAGTAGTATTGGCGGCAATTCACCCCTCCACTTT; v_call: TRBV19; j_call: TRBJ1-6; d_call: NA; clone_size: NA
cdr3_aa: CASSLIYGGGYTF; cdr3_nt: TGTGCCAGCAGCTTGATCTACGGAGGTGGCTACACCTTC; v_call: TRBV5-6; j_call: TRBJ1-2; d_call: NA; clone_size: NA
cdr3_aa: CASSSAGPGREQYF; cdr3_nt: TGTGCCAGCAGCTCTGCGGGACCGGGGCGCGAGCAGTACTTC; v_call: TRBV5-6; j_call: TRBJ2-7; d_call: NA; clone_size: NA
cdr3_aa: CASSIAGVAETQYF; cdr3_nt: TGTGCCAGCAGCATAGCGGGAGTCGCGGAGACCCAGTACTTC; v_call: TRBV5-5; j_call: TRBJ2-5; d_call: TRBD2; clone_size: NA
cdr3_aa: CASRYVGGLNTEAFF; cdr3_nt: TGTGCCAGCAGGTACGTCGGGGGGCTGAACACTGAAGCTTTCTTT; v_call: TRBV6-5; j_call: TRBJ1-1; d_call: NA; clone_size: NA
cdr3_aa: CASSHERVATGELFF; cdr3_nt: TGTGCCAGCAGCCACGAGCGGGTTGCCACCGGGGAGCTGTTTTTT; v_call: TRBV3-1/TRBV3-2; j_call: TRBJ2-2; d_call: NA; clone_size: NA
cdr3_aa: CASTRGGRGNQPQHF; cdr3_nt: TGTGCCAGCACCCGCGGGGGAAGGGGCAATCAGCCCCAGCATTTT; v_call: TRBV28; j_call: TRBJ1-5; d_call: NA; clone_size: NA
cdr3_aa: CASSINRAGDQPQHF; cdr3_nt: TGTGCCAGCAGTATCAACAGGGCGGGGGATCAGCCCCAGCATTTT; v_call: TRBV27; j_call: TRBJ1-5; d_call: NA; clone_size: NA
cdr3_aa: CATSAFGGPQHF; cdr3_nt: TGTGCCACCAGTGCCTTCGGGGGGCCCCAGCATTTT; v_call: TRBV24-1; j_call: TRBJ1-5; d_call: NA; clone_size: NA
cdr3_aa: CASSFPSSYNEQFF; cdr3_nt: TGTGCTAGCAGCTTCCCGAGCTCCTACAATGAGCAGTTCTTC; v_call: TRBV7-7; j_call: TRBJ2-1; d_call: NA; clone_size: NA
cdr3_aa: CASSPWTSTNTQYF; cdr3_nt: TGTGCCAGCAGCCCCTGGACTAGCACAAATACGCAGTATTTT; v_call: TRBV11-3; j_call: TRBJ2-3; d_call: TRBD2; clone_size: once
cdr3_aa: CASSFSFGNTEAFF; cdr3_nt: TGTGCCAGCAGCTTCTCTTTCGGGAACACTGAAGCTTTCTTT; v_call: TRBV7-2; j_call: TRBJ1-1; d_call: NA; clone_size: NA
cdr3_aa: CASSRRQGGGYTF; cdr3_nt: TGTGCCAGCAGCCGAAGACAGGGCGGAGGCTACACCTTC; v_call: TRBV14; j_call: TRBJ1-2; d_call: TRBD1; clone_size: few
cdr3_aa: CASSPPLPPGGNEQFF; cdr3_nt: TGTGCCAGCTCACCCCCCCTTCCCCCCGGGGGCAATGAGCAGTTCTTC; v_call: TRBV18; j_call: TRBJ2-1; d_call: NA; clone_size: NA
cdr3_aa: CASSLGTSRAYEQYF; cdr3_nt: TGTGCCAGCAGCTTAGGGACTAGCCGGGCCTACGAGCAGTACTTC; v_call: TRBV7-8; j_call: TRBJ2-7; d_call: TRBD2; clone_size: NA
cdr3_aa: CASSLGSYGYTF; cdr3_nt: TGTGCCAGCAGTCTGGGGAGCTATGGCTACACCTTC; v_call: TRBV12-3/TRBV12-4; j_call: TRBJ1-2; d_call: NA; clone_size: NA
cdr3_aa: CASSQVLSGANVLTF; cdr3_nt: TGTGCCAGCAGCCAAGTTCTCTCCGGGGCCAACGTCCTGACTTTC; v_call: TRBV3-1/TRBV3-2; j_call: TRBJ2-6; d_call: NA; clone_size: NA
cdr3_aa: CATSDRLQPSTLNF; cdr3_nt: TGTGCCACCAGTGATCGACTCCAGCCTTCCACCCTGAACTTC; v_call: TRBV24-1; j_call: TRBJ1-2; d_call: NA; clone_size: NA
cdr3_aa: CATSGLLGFSNEQFF; cdr3_nt: TGTGCCACCAGCGGACTACTGGGGTTCAGCAATGAGCAGTTCTTC; v_call: TRBV15; j_call: TRBJ2-1; d_call: NA; clone_size: NA
cdr3_aa: CAWSDSLNQPQHF; cdr3_nt: TGTGCCTGGAGTGACAGCCTAAATCAGCCCCAGCATTTT; v_call: TRBV30; j_call: TRBJ1-5; d_call: NA; clone_size: once
cdr3_aa: CASRTGTSANEQFF; cdr3_nt: TGTGCCAGCAGGACCGGGACTAGCGCCAATGAGCAGTTCTTC; v_call: TRBV2; j_call: TRBJ2-1; d_call: TRBD2; clone_size: NA
cdr3_aa: CASSQLADEQFF; cdr3_nt: TGCGCCAGCAGCCAACTAGCGGATGAGCAGTTCTTC; v_call: TRBV5-1; j_call: TRBJ2-1; d_call: TRBD2; clone_size: NA
cdr3_aa: CASSLDHSGRGGTDTQYF; cdr3_nt: TGTGCCAGCAGCTTAGATCATAGCGGGAGAGGCGGCACAGATACGCAGTATTTT; v_call: TRBV11-2; j_call: TRBJ2-3; d_call: TRBD2; clone_size: NA
cdr3_aa: CASSLTGSGANYGYTF; cdr3_nt: TGTGCCAGCAGTTTGACAGGTTCCGGGGCTAACTATGGCTACACCTTC; v_call: TRBV28; j_call: TRBJ1-2; d_call: NA; clone_size: NA
cdr3_aa: CASSHLEVHTEAFF; cdr3_nt: TGTGCCAGCAGTCACCTAGAGGTCCACACTGAAGCTTTCTTT; v_call: TRBV14; j_call: TRBJ1-1; d_call: NA; clone_size: once
cdr3_aa: CASSPPGLEVGELFF; cdr3_nt: TGTGCCAGCTCACCACCGGGACTAGAGGTCGGGGAGCTGTTTTTT; v_call: TRBV18; j_call: TRBJ2-2; d_call: TRBD2; clone_size: NA